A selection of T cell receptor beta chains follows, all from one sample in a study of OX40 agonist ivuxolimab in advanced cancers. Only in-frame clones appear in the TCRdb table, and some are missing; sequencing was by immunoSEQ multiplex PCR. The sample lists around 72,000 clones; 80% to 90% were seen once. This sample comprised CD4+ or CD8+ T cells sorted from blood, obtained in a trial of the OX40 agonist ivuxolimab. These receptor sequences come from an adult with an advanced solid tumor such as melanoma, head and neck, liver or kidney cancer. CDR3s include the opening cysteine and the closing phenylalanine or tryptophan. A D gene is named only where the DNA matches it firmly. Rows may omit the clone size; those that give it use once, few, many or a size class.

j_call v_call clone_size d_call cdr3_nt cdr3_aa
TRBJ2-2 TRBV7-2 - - TGTGCCAGCAGCGCCCGACAGGCTTCGAACACCGGGGAGCTGTTTTTT CASSARQASNTGELFF
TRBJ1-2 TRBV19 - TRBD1 TGTGCCAGTAGTCGGACAGGGACTTTTAACTATGGCTACACCTTC CASSRTGTFNYGYTF
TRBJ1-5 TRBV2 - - TGTGCCAGCAGTGAACGGGACGAGGTTCGCCCCCAGCATTTT CASSERDEVRPQHF
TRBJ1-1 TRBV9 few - TGTGCCAGCAGCCCAACTCTAGCTTTCTTT CASSPTLAFF
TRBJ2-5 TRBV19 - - TGTGCCAGTAGATCCGGACGTAGCCAAGAGACCCAGTACTTC CASRSGRSQETQYF
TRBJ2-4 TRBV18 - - TGTGCCAGCTCACCAGGGACTCGGGAAAACATTCAGTACTTC CASSPGTRENIQYF
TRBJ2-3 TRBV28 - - TGTGCCAGCAGTTTATTCAGACGCACAGATACGCAGTATTTT CASSLFRRTDTQYF
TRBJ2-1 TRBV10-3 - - TGTGCCATCAGTGTGATACTAAATGAGCAGTTCTTC CAISVILNEQFF
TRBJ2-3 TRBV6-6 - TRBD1 TGTGCCAGCTCTCTGGGGGGGACAGGGGGTGATACGCAGTATTTT CASSLGGTGGDTQYF
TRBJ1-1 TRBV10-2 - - TGCGCCACCGGGGGGGGCGCAGGAGGATCTGAAGCTTTCTTT CATGGGAGGSEAFF
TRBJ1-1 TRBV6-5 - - TGTGCCAGCAGCCGGGGAGGCGGAGCGAACACTGAAGCTTTCTTT CASSRGGGANTEAFF
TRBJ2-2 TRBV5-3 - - TGTGCCAGAAGCTGCCGACAGAAGAACACCGGGGAGCTGTTTTTT CARSCRQKNTGELFF
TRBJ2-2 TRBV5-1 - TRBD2 TGCGCCAGCAGCTTGGCGGGAGGGGCTACCGGGGAGCTGTTTTTT CASSLAGGATGELFF
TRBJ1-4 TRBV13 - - TGTGCCAGCAGCTCCCCTCCTACAACTAATGAAAAACTGTTTTTT CASSSPPTTNEKLFF
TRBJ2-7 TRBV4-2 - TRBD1 TGTGACAGCAGCCAAGATGGGGACAGAGTCTACGAGCAGTACTTC CDSSQDGDRVYEQYF
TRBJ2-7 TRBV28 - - TGTGCCAGCAGTGTCCATAGCGGTGCCTACGAGCAGTACTTC CASSVHSGAYEQYF
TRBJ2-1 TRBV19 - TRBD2 TGTGCCAGTAGTATATCCCAGCGGGGGGCCCCCTACAATGAGCAGTTCTTC CASSISQRGAPYNEQFF
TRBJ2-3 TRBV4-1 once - TGCGCCAGCAGCCAAGATCGTCCCTTGGATACGCAGTATTTT CASSQDRPLDTQYF
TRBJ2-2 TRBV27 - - TGTGCCAGCAGTTTCCGATACACCGGGGAGCTGTTTTTT CASSFRYTGELFF
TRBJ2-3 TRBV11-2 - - TGTGCCAGCAGCTTACTGGGCGCAAGGCAGTATTTT CASSLLGARQYF
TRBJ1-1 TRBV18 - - TGTGCCAGCTCCCACGCGAGGCCTGAAACTGAAGCTTTCTTT CASSHARPETEAFF
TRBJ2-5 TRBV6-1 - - TGTGCCAGCAGCGCCAGGACCGGGGAGACCCAGTACTTC CASSARTGETQYF
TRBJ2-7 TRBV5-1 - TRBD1 TGCGCCAGGCGGGACAGGGGATCAAGCGAGCAGTACTTC CARRDRGSSEQYF
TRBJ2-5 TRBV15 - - TGTGCCACCAGCAGAGATCGACGGGAGACCCAGTACTTC CATSRDRRETQYF
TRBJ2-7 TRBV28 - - TGTGCCAGCAGTTCCCCGTACAGGGGAGGGTCCTACGAGCAGTACTTC CASSSPYRGGSYEQYF
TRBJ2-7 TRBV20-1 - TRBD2 TGCAGTGTGGCGGGGGCCTACGAGCAGTACTTC CSVAGAYEQYF
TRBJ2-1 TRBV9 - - TGTGCCAGCAGCGACCTTTTGCAGAGCTCCTACAATGAGCAGTTCTTC CASSDLLQSSYNEQFF
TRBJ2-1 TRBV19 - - TGTGCCAGTAGTACCGGACGCCTAAGGGGGAATGAGCAGTTCTTC CASSTGRLRGNEQFF
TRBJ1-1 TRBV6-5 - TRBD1 TGTGCCAGCAGTTCCGACAGGGGGAACACTGAAGCTTTCTTT CASSSDRGNTEAFF
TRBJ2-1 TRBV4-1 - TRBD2 TGCGCCAGCAGCCAGCGTTTGACTAGCGGGGCCAGCTCCTACAATGAGCAGTTCTTC CASSQRLTSGASSYNEQFF
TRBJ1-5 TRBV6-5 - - TGTGCCAGCAGTTACGACTTCTTCAATCAGCCCCAGCATTTT CASSYDFFNQPQHF
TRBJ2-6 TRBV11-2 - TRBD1 TGTGCCAGCAGCACACAGGGGTCTGGGGCCAACGTCCTGACTTTC CASSTQGSGANVLTF
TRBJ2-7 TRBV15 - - TGTGCCACCAGCAGAGAGGACAGAAGCTCCTACGAGCAGTACTTC CATSREDRSSYEQYF
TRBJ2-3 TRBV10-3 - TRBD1 TGTGCCATCAGTGGGGGACAGGGGGGCACAGATACGCAGTATTTT CAISGGQGGTDTQYF
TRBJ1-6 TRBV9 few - TGTGCCAGCAGCCCCGGTCTCAATTCACCCCTCCACTTT CASSPGLNSPLHF
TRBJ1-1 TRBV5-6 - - TGTGCCAGCAGCTTGGCCAACGGACAGGAAGCTTTCTTT CASSLANGQEAFF
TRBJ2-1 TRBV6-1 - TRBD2 TGTGCCAACGAACTAGCGGGCCACAATGAGCAGTTCTTC CANELAGHNEQFF
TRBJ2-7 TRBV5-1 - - TGCGCCAGCAGCTCGCAGGGCACGAACTACGAGCAGTACTTC CASSSQGTNYEQYF
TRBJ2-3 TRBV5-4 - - TGTGCCAGCAGCTTGGATCCCAACCAGTTCACAGATACGCAGTATTTT CASSLDPNQFTDTQYF
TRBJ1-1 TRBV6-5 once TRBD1 TGTGCCAGCAGACTACAGGGGGGAGGCACTGAAGCTTTCTTT CASRLQGGGTEAFF
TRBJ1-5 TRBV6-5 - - TGTGCCAGCAGTAACCCAGGCCGTCCCGAAAAGCATTTT CASSNPGRPEKHF